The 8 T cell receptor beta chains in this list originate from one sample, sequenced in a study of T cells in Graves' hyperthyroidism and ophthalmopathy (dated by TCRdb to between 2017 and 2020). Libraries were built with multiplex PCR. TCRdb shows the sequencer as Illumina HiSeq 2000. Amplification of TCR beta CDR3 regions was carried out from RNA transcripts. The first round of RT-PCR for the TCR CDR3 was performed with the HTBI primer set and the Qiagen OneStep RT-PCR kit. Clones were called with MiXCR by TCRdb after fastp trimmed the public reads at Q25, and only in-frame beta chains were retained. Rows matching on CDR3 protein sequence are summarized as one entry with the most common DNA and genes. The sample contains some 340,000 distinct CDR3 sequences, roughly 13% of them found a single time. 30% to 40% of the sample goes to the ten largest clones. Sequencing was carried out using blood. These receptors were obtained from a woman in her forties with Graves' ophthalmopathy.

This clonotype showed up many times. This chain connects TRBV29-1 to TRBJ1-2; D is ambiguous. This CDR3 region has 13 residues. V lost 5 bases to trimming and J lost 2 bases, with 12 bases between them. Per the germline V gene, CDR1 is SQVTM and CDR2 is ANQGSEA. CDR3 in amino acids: CSVLQSSNYGYTF. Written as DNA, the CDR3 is TGCAGCGTTCTCCAGAGCAGCAACTATGGCTACACCTTC. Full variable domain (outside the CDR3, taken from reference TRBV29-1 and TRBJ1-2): SAVISQKPSRDICQRGTSLTIQCQVDSQVTMMFWYRQQPGQSLTLIATANQGSEATYESGFVIDKFPISRPNLTFSTLTVSNMSPEDSSIYLCSVLQSSNYGYTFGSGTRLTVV.

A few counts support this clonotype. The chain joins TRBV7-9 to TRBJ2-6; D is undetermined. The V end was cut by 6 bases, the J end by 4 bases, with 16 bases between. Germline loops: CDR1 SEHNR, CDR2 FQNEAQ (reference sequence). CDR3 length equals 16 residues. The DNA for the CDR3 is TGTGCCAGCAGGAACCAAGTTGGGTACGGGGCCAACGTCCTGACTTTC. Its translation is CASRNQVGYGANVLTF.

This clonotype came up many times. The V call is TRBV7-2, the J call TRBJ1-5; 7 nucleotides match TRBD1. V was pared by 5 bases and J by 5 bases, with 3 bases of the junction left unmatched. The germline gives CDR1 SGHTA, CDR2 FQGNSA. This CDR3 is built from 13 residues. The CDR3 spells CASSPDRDQPQHF. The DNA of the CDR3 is TGTGCCAGCAGCCCCGACAGGGATCAGCCCCAGCATTTT.

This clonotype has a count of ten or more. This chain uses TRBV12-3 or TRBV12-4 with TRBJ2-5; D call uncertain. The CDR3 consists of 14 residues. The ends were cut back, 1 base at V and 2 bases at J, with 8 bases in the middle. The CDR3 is CASSLGRSQETQYF. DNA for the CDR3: TGTGCCAGCAGTTTAGGCAGGTCACAAGAGACCCAGTACTTC.

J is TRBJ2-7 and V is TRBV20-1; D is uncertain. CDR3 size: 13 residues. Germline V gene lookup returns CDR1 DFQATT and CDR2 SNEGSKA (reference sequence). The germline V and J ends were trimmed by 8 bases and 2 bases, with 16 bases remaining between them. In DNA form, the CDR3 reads TGCAGTACAGATGTGCGCGGAACCTACGAGCAGTACTTC. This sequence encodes CSTDVRGTYEQYF.

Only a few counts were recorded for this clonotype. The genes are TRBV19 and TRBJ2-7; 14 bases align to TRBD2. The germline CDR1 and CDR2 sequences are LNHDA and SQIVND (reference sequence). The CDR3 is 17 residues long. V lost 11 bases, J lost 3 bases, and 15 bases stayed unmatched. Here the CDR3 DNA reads TGTGCCGCCGTCCCGGGACTAGCGGGAGAAGGGGACTACGAGCAGTACTTC. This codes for CAAVPGLAGEGDYEQYF.

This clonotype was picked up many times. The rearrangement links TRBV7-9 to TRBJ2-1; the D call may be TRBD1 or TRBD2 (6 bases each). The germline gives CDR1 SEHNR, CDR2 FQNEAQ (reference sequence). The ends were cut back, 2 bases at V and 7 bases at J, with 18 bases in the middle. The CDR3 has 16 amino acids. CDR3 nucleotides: TGTGCCAGCAGCTTAATTTCGATGGGGGGCCAGAATGAGCAGTTCTTC. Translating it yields CASSLISMGGQNEQFF.

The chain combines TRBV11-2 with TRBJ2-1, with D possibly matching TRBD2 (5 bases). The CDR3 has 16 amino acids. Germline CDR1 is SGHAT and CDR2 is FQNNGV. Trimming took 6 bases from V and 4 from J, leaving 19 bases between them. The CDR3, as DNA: TGTGCCAGCAGGACAATCAGCGGAAGCAGGTACAATGAGCAGTTCTTC. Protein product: CASRTISGSRYNEQFF.